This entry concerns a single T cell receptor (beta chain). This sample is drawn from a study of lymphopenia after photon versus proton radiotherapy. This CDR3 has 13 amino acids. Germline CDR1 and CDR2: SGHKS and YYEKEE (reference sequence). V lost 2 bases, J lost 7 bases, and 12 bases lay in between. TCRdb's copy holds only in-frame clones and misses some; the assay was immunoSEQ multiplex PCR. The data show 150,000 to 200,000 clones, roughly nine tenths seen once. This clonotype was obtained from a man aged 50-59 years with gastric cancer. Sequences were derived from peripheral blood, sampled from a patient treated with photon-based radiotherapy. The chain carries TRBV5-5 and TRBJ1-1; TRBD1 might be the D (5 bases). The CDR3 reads CASSFSGTVEAFF. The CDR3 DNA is TGTGCCAGCAGCTTCTCAGGGACGGTTGAAGCTTTCTTT.